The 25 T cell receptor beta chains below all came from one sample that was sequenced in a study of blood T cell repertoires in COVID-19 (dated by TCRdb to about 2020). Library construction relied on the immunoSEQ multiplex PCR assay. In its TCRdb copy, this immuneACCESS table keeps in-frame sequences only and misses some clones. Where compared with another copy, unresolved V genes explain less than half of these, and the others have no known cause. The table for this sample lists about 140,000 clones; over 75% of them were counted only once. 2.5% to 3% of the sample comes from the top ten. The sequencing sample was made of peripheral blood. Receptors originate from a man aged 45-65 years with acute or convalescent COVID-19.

The CDR3 reads CASSSSSRSTGELFF. CDR3 DNA sequence: TGTGCCAGCAGCTCTAGCTCTAGGAGCACCGGGGAGCTGTTTTTT. The chain uses TRBV7-6 and TRBJ2-2, with D possibly being TRBD2 (5 bases). V was trimmed by 4 bases and J by 4 bases, leaving 13 bases between them. Germline CDR1 is SGHVS and CDR2 is FNYEAQ. This CDR3 is built from 15 residues.

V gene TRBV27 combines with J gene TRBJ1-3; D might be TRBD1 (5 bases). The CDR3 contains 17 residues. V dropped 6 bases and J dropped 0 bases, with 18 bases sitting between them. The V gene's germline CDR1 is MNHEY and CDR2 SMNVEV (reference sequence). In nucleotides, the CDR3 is TGTGCCAGCAGCCCAAGTTTAGACAGACACTCTGGAAACACCATATATTTT. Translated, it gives CASSPSLDRHSGNTIYF.

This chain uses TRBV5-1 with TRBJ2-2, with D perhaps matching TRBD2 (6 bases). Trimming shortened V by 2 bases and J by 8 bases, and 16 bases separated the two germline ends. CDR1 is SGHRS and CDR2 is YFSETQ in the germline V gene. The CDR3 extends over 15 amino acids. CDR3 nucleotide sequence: TGCGCCAGCAGCTTAATTACGGGGGTTCCAGGGGAGCTGTTTTTT. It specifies CASSLITGVPGELFF.

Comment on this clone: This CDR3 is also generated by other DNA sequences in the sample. The CDR3 nucleotides read TGTGCCAGCAGCGTAGGAAGCGGAAACACCGGGGAGCTGTTTTTT. It is translated as CASSVGSGNTGELFF. V gene TRBV9 combines with J gene TRBJ2-2; a weak D match, TRBD2 (5 bases). V lost 0 bases and J lost 2, with 8 bases in between. The CDR3 contains 15 residues. From germline, CDR1 is SGDLS and CDR2 YYNGEE.

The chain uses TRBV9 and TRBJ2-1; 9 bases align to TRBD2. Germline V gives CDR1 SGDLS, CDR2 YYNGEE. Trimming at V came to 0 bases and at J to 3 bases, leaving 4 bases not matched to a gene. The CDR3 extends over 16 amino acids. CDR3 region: CASSVGGGGDYNEQFF. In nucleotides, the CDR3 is TGTGCCAGCAGCGTAGGAGGCGGGGGGGACTACAATGAGCAGTTCTTC. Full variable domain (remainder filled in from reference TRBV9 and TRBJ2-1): DSGVTQTPKHLITATGQRVTLRCSPRSGDLSVYWYQQSLDQGLQFLIQYYNGEERAKGNILERFSAQQFPDLHSELNLSSLELGDSALYFCASSVGGGGDYNEQFFGPGTRLTVL.

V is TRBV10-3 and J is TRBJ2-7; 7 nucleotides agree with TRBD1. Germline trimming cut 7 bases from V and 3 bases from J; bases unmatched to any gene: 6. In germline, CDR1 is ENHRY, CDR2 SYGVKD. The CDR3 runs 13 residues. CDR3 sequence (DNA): TGTGCCATCAATACAGGGGCCGGCTACGAGCAGTACTTC. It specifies CAINTGAGYEQYF.

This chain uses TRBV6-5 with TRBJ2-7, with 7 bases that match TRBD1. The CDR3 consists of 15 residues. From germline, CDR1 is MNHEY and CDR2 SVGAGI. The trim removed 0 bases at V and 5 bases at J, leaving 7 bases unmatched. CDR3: CASSYSTGSFDEQYF. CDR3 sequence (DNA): TGTGCCAGCAGTTACTCGACAGGGTCTTTCGACGAGCAGTACTTC.

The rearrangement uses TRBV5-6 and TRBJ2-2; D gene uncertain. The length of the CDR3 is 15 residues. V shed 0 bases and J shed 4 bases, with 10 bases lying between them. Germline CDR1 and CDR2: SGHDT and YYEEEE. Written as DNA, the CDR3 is TGTGCCAGCAGCTTGGATTCGTTCTTCACCGGGGAGCTGTTTTTT. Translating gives CASSLDSFFTGELFF.

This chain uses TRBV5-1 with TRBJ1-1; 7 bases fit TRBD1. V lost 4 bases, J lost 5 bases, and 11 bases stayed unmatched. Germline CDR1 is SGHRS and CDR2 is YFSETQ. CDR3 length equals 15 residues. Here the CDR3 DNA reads TGCGCCAGCAGCCTTCTCACACAGGGGCGAACTGAAGCTTTCTTT. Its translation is CASSLLTQGRTEAFF.

CDR3 residues: CASSFVAGGNTGELFF. The CDR3 nucleotides are TGTGCCAGCAGCTTCGTTGCGGGGGGCAACACCGGGGAGCTGTTTTTT. The chain combines TRBV7-3 with TRBJ2-2; 8 bases fit TRBD2. Germline V gene sequence: CDR1 SGHTA, CDR2 FQGTGA. With V trimmed by 3 bases and J by 2 bases, 5 bases remained unmatched. This CDR3 is 16 amino acids long.

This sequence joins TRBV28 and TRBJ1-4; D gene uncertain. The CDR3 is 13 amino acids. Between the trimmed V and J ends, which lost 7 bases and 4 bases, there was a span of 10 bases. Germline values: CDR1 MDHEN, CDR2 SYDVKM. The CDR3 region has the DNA TGTGCCAGCAAGACGGGATTTAATGAAAAACTGTTTTTT. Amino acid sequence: CASKTGFNEKLFF.

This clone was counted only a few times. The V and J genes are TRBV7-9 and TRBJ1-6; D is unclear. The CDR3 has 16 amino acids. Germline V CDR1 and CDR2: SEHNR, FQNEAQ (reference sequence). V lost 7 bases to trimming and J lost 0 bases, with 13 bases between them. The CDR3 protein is CASTSRESSYNSPLHF. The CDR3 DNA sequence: TGTGCCAGCACCTCCCGGGAGAGCTCCTATAATTCACCCCTCCACTTT.

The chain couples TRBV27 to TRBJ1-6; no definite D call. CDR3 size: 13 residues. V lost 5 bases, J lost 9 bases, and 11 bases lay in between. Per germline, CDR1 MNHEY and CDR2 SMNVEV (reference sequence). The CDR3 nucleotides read TGTGCCAGCAGTCAAACCGGTCTTTCACCCCTCCACTTT. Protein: CASSQTGLSPLHF.

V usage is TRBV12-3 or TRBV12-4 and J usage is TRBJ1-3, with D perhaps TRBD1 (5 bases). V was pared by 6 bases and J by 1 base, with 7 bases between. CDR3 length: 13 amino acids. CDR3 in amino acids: CASRRQSGNTIYF. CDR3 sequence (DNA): TGTGCCAGCAGGCGACAGTCTGGAAACACCATATATTTT.

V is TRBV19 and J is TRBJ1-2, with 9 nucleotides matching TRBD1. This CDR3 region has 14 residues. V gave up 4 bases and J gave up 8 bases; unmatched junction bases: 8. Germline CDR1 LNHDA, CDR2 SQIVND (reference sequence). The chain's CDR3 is CASSTGDRVEGYTF. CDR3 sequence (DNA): TGTGCCAGTAGTACAGGGGACAGGGTCGAAGGCTACACCTTC.

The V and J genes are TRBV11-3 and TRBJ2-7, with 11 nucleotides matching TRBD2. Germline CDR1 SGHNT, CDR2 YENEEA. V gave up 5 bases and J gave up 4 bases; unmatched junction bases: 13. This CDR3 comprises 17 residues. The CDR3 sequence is CASSRDRGLAVPYEQYF. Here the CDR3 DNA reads TGTGCCAGCAGCCGAGACAGGGGACTAGCGGTACCGTACGAGCAGTACTTC.

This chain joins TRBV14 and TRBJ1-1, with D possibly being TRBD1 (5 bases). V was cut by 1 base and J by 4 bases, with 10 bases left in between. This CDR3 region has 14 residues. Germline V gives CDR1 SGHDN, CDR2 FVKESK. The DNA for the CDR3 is TGTGCCAGCAGCCAAGGTCACAGGCCCACTGAAGCTTTCTTT. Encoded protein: CASSQGHRPTEAFF.

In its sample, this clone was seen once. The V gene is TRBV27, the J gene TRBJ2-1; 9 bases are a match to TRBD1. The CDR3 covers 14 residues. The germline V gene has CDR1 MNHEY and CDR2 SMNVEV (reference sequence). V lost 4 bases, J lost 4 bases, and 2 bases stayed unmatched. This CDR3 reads CASSSGTGYNEQFF. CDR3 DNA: TGTGCCAGCAGTTCCGGGACAGGGTACAATGAGCAGTTCTTC.

The CDR3 DNA follows: TGTGCCAGTAGTACCGGGACAGGGGGCAAGGAGACCCAGTACTTC. Translated: CASSTGTGGKETQYF. This chain links TRBV19 with TRBJ2-5, with TRBD1 matching 12 bases. The germline V gene encodes CDR1 LNHDA and CDR2 SQIVND (reference sequence). V shed 4 bases, J shed 5 bases, and the junction held 5 bases outside the gene matches. This CDR3 contains 15 residues.

This CDR3 reads CASARGSLQETQYF. In nucleotides, the CDR3 is TGTGCTAGTGCCAGGGGCAGTCTCCAAGAGACCCAGTACTTC. The chain carries TRBV12-5 and TRBJ2-5, with a weak D call TRBD1 (6 bases). Germline V gives CDR1 LGHNT, CDR2 FRNRAP. The CDR3 has 14 residues. The germline V and J ends were trimmed by 7 bases and 1 base, with 13 bases remaining between them.

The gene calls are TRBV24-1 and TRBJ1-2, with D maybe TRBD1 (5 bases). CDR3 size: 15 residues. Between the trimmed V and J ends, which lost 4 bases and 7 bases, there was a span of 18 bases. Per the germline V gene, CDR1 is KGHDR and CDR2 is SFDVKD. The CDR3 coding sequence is TGTGCCACCAGTGACCCTGCATCGCGGGGGGGTGGCTACACCTTC. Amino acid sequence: CATSDPASRGGGYTF.

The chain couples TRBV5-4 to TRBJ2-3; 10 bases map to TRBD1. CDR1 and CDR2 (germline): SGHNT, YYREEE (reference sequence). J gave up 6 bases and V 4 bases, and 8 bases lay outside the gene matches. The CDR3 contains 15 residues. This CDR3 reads CASSPSTGGGDTQYF. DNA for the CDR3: TGTGCCAGCAGCCCATCGACAGGGGGCGGGGATACGCAGTATTTT.

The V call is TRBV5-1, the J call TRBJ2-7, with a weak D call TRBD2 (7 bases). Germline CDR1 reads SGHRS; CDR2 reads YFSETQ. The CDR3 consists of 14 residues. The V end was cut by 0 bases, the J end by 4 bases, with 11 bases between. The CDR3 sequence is CASSLGAGAYEQYF. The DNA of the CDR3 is TGCGCCAGCAGCTTGGGGGCGGGGGCATACGAGCAGTACTTC.

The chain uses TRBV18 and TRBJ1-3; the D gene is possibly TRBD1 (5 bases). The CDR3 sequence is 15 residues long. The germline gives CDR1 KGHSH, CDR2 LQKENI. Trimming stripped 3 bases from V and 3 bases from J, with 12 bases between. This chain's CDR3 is CASSPRSGLGNTIYF. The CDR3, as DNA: TGTGCCAGCTCACCCCGGTCGGGACTTGGAAACACCATATATTTT. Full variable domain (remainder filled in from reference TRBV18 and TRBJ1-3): NAGVMQNPRHLVRRRGQEARLRCSPMKGHSHVYWYRQLPEEGLKFMVYLQKENIIDESGMPKERFSAEFPKEGPSILRIQQVVRGDSAAYFCASSPRSGLGNTIYFGEGSWLTVV.

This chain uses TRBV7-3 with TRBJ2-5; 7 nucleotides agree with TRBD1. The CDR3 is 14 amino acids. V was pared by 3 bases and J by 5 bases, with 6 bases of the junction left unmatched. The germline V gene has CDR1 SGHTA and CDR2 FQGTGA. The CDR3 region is CASSFQGGLETQYF. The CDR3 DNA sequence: TGTGCCAGCAGCTTTCAAGGGGGCTTGGAGACCCAGTACTTC.